The clone carrying this TCR beta chain has only a few counts. TCRdb re-derived calls from the 5' RACE reads in MiXCR, one entry per CDR3 protein. The table shows more than 650,000 distinct CDR3 sequences, with roughly 6% occurring only once. This specimen belongs to a study of identical twins. This clonotype was sampled from a man between 18 and 29 years old in good health. Sequenced material: naive T cells sorted from blood.

Here the CDR3 reads CSVVWAVTEAFF. CDR3 DNA: TGCAGCGTTGTCTGGGCGGTGACTGAAGCTTTCTTT. The chain joins TRBV29-1 to TRBJ1-1, with D uncertain. V lost 4 bases and J 5 bases, leaving 11 bases between the germline ends. This CDR3 is built from 12 residues. Germline V gene sequence: CDR1 SQVTM, CDR2 ANQGSEA.